The 17 T cell receptor beta chains presented below share a single source sample, sequenced in a study of blood T cell repertoires in COVID-19. Using immunoSEQ multiplex PCR, the repertoire was profiled, and TCRdb retains in-frame clones only, with some absent. The repertoire includes approximately 270,000 clones, more than 75% of them detected once, and around 1.7% sits in the top ten. The sequenced sample consisted of PBMCs or T cells enriched from blood (not recorded which). The receptors come from a man in his forties who had recovered from COVID-19.

V usage is TRBV21-1 and J usage is TRBJ1-2. TRBV21-1 is a pseudogene locus. The CDR3 is made up of 15 amino acids. The CDR3 bases are TGTGCCAGCAGCGCCACGGGTTGGCGGATCTATGGCTACACCTTC. It is translated as CASSATGWRIYGYTF.

The chain has TRBV19 and TRBJ2-2; 8 nucleotides match TRBD2. The V gene end was trimmed by 5 bases and the J gene end by 10 bases; junction bases not matched to a gene: 15. The CDR3 length is 16 residues. Germline V gene lookup returns CDR1 LNHDA and CDR2 SQIVND (reference sequence). The CDR3 region has the DNA TGTGCCAGTAGTCCCCTCGACGGGAGGGCCCATGAGGAGCTGTTTTTT. It translates to CASSPLDGRAHEELFF.

The chain joins TRBV10-3 to TRBJ2-2; 9 bases match TRBD1. Germline V gives CDR1 ENHRY, CDR2 SYGVKD. V was clipped by 6 bases and J by 3 bases; unmatched bases: 17. The CDR3 has 19 amino acids. The CDR3 loop reads CAISQDRGISQRDTGELFF. The DNA for the CDR3 is TGTGCCATCAGCCAGGACAGGGGAATTTCACAGCGAGACACCGGGGAGCTGTTTTTT.

The chain has TRBV11-2 and TRBJ2-7; 11 bases line up with TRBD1. From germline, CDR1 is SGHAT and CDR2 FQNNGV. This CDR3 contains 16 residues. V gave up 6 bases and J gave up 7 bases; unmatched junction bases: 14. CDR3 nucleotides: TGTGCCAGCAGAATCCCCGGACAGGGGGCTCGGCGGGAGCAGTACTTC. Translated, it gives CASRIPGQGARREQYF.

The rearrangement links TRBV30 to TRBJ2-2; 9 bases map to TRBD2. The junction had 7 bases not matched to a gene; V was cut back by 1 base and J by 7 bases. Germline CDR1 reads GTSNPN; CDR2 reads SVGIG (reference sequence). The CDR3 extends over 15 amino acids. The CDR3 loop is CAWSAIAGEGGELFF. Here the CDR3 DNA reads TGTGCCTGGAGTGCAATAGCGGGAGAAGGCGGGGAGCTGTTTTTT.

V usage is TRBV27 and J usage is TRBJ1-1, with 12 nucleotides matching TRBD1. The CDR3 consists of 16 residues. V shed 3 bases, J shed 5 bases, and the junction held 7 bases outside the gene matches. Germline V gives CDR1 MNHEY, CDR2 SMNVEV (reference sequence). Written as DNA, the CDR3 is TGTGCCAGCAGTTTTGGGACAGGGGGCTTTAGGACTGAAGCTTTCTTT. It yields the protein CASSFGTGGFRTEAFF.

CDR3 loop: CASSNPGVAEKLFF. The DNA of the CDR3 is TGCGCCAGCAGCAACCCAGGGGTGGCCGAAAAACTGTTTTTT. V usage is TRBV5-1 and J usage is TRBJ1-4; possible D gene TRBD1, 6 bases. The V gene's germline CDR1 is SGHRS and CDR2 YFSETQ. The length of the CDR3 is 14 residues. With 4 bases removed from V and 8 bases from J, the gap between germline ends came to 15 bases.

The sample holds one count of this clone. At one of its ends the junction is not consistent with the germline gene, which may arise from a read error. The chain recombines TRBV5-5 with TRBJ1-2; D may be TRBD1 (6 bases). Germline V lookup: CDR1 SGHKS, CDR2 YYEKEE (reference sequence). The CDR3 consists of 17 residues. The CDR3 DNA reads TGTGCCAGCAGTTTGGCCAAGGACAGCCTATTTAACTATGGCTACACCTTC. This gives the protein CASSLAKDSLFNYGYTF.

This clone was seen a single time. The genes are TRBV19 and TRBJ1-5; 10 positions agree with TRBD1. The CDR3 totals 14 residues. V lost 4 bases, J lost 7 bases, and 4 bases stayed unmatched. From germline, CDR1 is LNHDA and CDR2 SQIVND (reference sequence). The CDR3 nucleotides are TGTGCCAGTAGTACGACAGGGGGCGGGCAGCCCCAGCATTTT. Amino acids: CASSTTGGGQPQHF.

This chain connects TRBV6-5 to TRBJ1-5; 8 nucleotides align to TRBD1. CDR1 MNHEY and CDR2 SVGAGI come from the germline V gene. V trimming: 9 bases; J trimming: 0 bases; junction bases outside the gene matches: 7. CDR3 size: 15 residues. CDR3 sequence reads: CASFRDRSSNQPQHF. The CDR3, as DNA: TGTGCCAGTTTCCGGGACAGGAGTAGCAATCAGCCCCAGCATTTT.

This chain links TRBV9 with TRBJ1-2, with no clear D. V was trimmed by 4 bases and J by 4 bases, leaving 14 bases between them. Germline CDR1 is SGDLS and CDR2 is YYNGEE. This CDR3 has 14 residues. CDR3 sequence (DNA): TGTGCCAGCAGCCCCCTTGGGGAGGGCTATGGCTACACCTTC. Its protein is CASSPLGEGYGYTF.

The V gene is TRBV19, the J gene TRBJ1-2; 7 nucleotides agree with TRBD1. The germline CDR1 and CDR2 sequences are LNHDA and SQIVND (reference sequence). The CDR3 contains 17 residues. The J segment lost 2 bases and the V segment lost 5 bases, leaving 14 bases of the junction unmatched. CDR3 loop: CASSFLAQDRANYGYTF. CDR3 coding DNA: TGTGCCAGTAGTTTTCTCGCGCAAGACAGGGCGAACTATGGCTACACCTTC.

This clone occurred once. V gene TRBV10-3 combines with J gene TRBJ1-4; D unclear. The germline V gene encodes CDR1 ENHRY and CDR2 SYGVKD. This CDR3 is 14 amino acids long. The V gene lost 6 bases and the J gene lost 6 bases, with 14 bases spanning the gap. Written as DNA, the CDR3 is TGTGCCATCAGCGAACGGGGTTTTTATGAAAAACTGTTTTTT. It specifies CAISERGFYEKLFF.

V gene TRBV2 combines with J gene TRBJ1-1, with 8 bases that match TRBD1. The germline V gene has CDR1 SNHLY and CDR2 FYNNEI. The CDR3 is 13 residues long. J was trimmed by 3 bases and V by 4 bases; bases with no gene match: 1. The CDR3 nucleotides are TGTGCCAGCAGTGGACAGGGGTACACTGAAGCTTTCTTT. Residues: CASSGQGYTEAFF. Based on the CDR3 plus reference TRBV2 and TRBJ1-1, the full variable domain is EPEVTQTPSHQVTQMGQEVILRCVPISNHLYFYWYRQILGQKVEFLVSFYNNEISEKSEIFDDQFSVERPDGSNFTLKIRSTKLEDSAMYFCASSGQGYTEAFFGQGTRLTVV.

This clone was seen only a few times. This chain connects TRBV30 to TRBJ2-3, with 7 bases that match TRBD1. V lost 0 bases to trimming and J lost 0 bases; unmatched junction nucleotides: 6. CDR1 is GTSNPN and CDR2 is SVGIG in the germline V gene (reference sequence). There are 16 residues in the CDR3. The CDR3 is CAWSVPGQFSTDTQYF. CDR3 nucleotide sequence: TGTGCCTGGAGTGTACCGGGACAGTTTAGCACAGATACGCAGTATTTT. Complete variable domain (other parts from reference TRBV30 and TRBJ2-3): SQTIHQWPATLVQPVGSPLSLECTVEGTSNPNLYWYRQAAGRGLQLLFYSVGIGQISSEVPQNLSASRPQDRQFILSSKKLLLSDSGFYLCAWSVPGQFSTDTQYFGPGTRLTVL.

This rearrangement joins TRBV29-1 to TRBJ2-7, with 8 bases fitting TRBD1. CDR3 size: 12 residues. Germline assignment: CDR1 SQVTM and CDR2 ANQGSEA. Trimming removed 6 bases from V and 5 bases from J; junction bases left unmatched: 6. CDR3 residues: CSVRDRPNEQYF. The CDR3 DNA reads TGCAGCGTCCGGGACAGGCCTAACGAGCAGTACTTC.

The chain couples TRBV4-3 to TRBJ2-7, with a possible D match to TRBD1 (5 bases). The V and J ends lost 0 bases and 2 bases respectively, with 11 bases between them. CDR3 length equals 15 residues. Germline values: CDR1 LGHNA, CDR2 YSLEER. The chain's CDR3 is CASSQDVGQPYEQYF. The CDR3 nucleotides read TGCGCCAGCAGCCAAGATGTGGGGCAACCCTACGAGCAGTACTTC.